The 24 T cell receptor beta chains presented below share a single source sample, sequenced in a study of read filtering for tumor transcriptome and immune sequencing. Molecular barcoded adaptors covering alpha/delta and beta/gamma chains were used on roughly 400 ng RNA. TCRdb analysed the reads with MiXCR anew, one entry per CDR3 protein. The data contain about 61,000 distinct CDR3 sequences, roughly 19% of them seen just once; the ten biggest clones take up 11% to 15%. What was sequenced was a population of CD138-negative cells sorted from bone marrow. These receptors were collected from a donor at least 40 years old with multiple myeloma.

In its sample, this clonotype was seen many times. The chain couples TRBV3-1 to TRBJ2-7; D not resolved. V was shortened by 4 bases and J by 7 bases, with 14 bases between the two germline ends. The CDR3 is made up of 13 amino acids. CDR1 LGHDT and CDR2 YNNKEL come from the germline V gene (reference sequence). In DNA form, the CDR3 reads TGTGCCAGCAGCCCGCTATGGGGTGCGGAGCAGTACTTC. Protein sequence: CASSPLWGAEQYF.

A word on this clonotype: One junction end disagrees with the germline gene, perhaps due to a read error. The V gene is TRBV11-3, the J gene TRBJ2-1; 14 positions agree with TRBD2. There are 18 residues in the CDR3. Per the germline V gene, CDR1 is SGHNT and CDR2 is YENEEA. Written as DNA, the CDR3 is TGCGCCTGCAGCCTGGGACTAGCGGGAGCGGTCTCTTACAATGAGCAGTTCTTC. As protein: CACSLGLAGAVSYNEQFF.

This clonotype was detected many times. The chain's CDR3 is CASNPRTASYEQYF. Here the CDR3 DNA reads TGTGCCAGCAACCCCAGGACAGCCTCCTACGAGCAGTACTTC. This chain joins TRBV28 and TRBJ2-7; maybe TRBD1 (6 bases). Per germline, CDR1 MDHEN and CDR2 SYDVKM. The CDR3 covers 14 residues. Trimming took off 7 bases at V and 0 bases at J, with 13 bases between the two ends.

Written as DNA, the CDR3 is TGTGCCAGCAGCCAAGCTAGAGACGTCAGCACAGATACGCAGTATTTT. This gives the protein CASSQARDVSTDTQYF. The chain carries TRBV4-2 and TRBJ2-3, with no clear D. Looked up from germline, CDR1 is LGHNA and CDR2 is YNFKEQ. With 1 base removed from V and 0 bases from J, the gap between germline ends came to 11 bases. The CDR3 runs to 16 residues.

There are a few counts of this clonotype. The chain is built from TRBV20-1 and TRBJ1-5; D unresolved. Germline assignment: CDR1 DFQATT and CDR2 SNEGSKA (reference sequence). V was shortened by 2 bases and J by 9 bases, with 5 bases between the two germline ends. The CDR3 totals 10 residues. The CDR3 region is CSARRPPQHF. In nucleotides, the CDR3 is TGCAGTGCTAGAAGGCCGCCCCAGCATTTT.

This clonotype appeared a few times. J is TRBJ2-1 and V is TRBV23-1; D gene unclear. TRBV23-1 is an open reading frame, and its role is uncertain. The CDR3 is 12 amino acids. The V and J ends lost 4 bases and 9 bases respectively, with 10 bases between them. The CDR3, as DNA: TGCGCCAGCAGTCCCCTTACAACTGAGCAGTTCTTC. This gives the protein CASSPLTTEQFF.

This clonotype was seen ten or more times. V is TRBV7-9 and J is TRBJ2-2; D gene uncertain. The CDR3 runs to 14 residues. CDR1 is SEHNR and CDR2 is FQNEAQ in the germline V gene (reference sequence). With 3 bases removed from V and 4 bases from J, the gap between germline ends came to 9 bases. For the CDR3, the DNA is TGTGCCAGCAGCTTCAGGTCTTCCACCGGGGAGCTGTTTTTT. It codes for CASSFRSSTGELFF.

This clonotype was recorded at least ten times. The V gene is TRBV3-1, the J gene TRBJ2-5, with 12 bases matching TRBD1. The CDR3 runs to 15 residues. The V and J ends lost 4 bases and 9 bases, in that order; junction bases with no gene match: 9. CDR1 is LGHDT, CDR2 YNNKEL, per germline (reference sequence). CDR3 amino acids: CASSRGTGGSRPQYF. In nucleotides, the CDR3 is TGTGCCAGCAGCCGCGGGACAGGGGGCTCCCGGCCCCAGTACTTC.

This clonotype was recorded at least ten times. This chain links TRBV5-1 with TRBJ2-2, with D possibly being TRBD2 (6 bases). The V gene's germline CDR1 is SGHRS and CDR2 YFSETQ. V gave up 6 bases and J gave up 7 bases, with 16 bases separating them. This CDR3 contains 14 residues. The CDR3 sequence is CASTPGDGYGELFF. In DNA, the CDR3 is TGCGCCAGCACCCCGGGAGACGGTTACGGGGAGCTGTTTTTT.

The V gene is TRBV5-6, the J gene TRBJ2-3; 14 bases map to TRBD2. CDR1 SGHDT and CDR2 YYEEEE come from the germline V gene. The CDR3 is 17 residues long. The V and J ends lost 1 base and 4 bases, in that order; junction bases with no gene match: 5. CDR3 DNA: TGTGCCAGCAGCTTGCCCGGGACTAGCGGGAGTGCAGATACGCAGTATTTT. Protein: CASSLPGTSGSADTQYF.

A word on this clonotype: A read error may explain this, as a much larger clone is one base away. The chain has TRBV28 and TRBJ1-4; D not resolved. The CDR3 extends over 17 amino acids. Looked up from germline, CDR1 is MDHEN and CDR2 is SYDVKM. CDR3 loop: CASSSSGRWGTNGKLFF. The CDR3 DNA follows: TGTGCCAGCAGTTCCAGCGGGCGCTGGGGAACTAATGGAAAACTGTTTTTT.

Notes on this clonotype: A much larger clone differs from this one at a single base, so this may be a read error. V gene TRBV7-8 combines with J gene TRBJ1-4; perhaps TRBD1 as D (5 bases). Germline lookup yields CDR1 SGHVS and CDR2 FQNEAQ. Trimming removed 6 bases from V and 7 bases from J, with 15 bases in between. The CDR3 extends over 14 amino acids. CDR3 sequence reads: CASSPSSGSEKLFF. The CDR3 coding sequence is TGTGCCAGCAGTCCGTCCTCAGGGAGTGAAAAACTGTTTTTT.

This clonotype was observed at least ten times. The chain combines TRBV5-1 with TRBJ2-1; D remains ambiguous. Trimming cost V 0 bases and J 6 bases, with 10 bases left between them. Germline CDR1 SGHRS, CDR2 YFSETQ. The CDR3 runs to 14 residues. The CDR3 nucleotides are TGCGCCAGCAGCTTGGAGTCCCCGTTCAATGAGCAGTTCTTC. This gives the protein CASSLESPFNEQFF.

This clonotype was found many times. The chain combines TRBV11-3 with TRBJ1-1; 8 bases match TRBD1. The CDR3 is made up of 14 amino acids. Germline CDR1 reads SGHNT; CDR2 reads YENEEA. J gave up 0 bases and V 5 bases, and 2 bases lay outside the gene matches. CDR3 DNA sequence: TGTGCCAGCAGCCGACAGGGGATGAACACTGAAGCTTTCTTT. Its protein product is CASSRQGMNTEAFF.

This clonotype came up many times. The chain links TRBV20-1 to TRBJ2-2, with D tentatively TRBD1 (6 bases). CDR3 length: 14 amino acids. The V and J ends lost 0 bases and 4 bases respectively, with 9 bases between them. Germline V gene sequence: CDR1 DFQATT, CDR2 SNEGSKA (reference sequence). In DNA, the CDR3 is TGCAGTGCTAGAGATCCCAGGGGCACCGGGGAGCTGTTTTTT. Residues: CSARDPRGTGELFF.

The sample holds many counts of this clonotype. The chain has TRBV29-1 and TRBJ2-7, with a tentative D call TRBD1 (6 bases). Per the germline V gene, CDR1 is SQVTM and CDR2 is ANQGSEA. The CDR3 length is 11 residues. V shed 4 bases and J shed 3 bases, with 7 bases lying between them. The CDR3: CSVGRGYEQYF. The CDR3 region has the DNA TGCAGCGTTGGCAGGGGCTACGAGCAGTACTTC.

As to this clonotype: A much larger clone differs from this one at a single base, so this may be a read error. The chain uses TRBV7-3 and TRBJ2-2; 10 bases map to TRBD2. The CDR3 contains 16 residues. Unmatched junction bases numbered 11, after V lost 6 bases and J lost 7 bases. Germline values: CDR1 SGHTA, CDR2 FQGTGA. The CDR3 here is CASSPVAGGIGGELFF. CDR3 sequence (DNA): TGTGCCAGCAGTCCCGTAGCGGGAGGTATTGGCGGGGAGCTGTTTTTT.

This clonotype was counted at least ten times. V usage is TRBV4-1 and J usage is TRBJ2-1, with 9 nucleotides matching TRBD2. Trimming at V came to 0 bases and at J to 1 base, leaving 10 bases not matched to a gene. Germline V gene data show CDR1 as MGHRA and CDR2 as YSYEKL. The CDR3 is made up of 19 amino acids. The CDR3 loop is CASSQDRLAGAASYNEQFF. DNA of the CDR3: TGCGCCAGCAGCCAAGATCGGTTAGCGGGAGCGGCATCCTACAATGAGCAGTTCTTC.

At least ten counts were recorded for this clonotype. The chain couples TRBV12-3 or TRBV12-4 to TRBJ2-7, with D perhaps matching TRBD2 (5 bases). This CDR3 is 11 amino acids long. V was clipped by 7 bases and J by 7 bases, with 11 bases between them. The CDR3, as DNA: TGTGCCAGCACCCCCGGGGAAGAGCAGTACTTC. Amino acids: CASTPGEEQYF.

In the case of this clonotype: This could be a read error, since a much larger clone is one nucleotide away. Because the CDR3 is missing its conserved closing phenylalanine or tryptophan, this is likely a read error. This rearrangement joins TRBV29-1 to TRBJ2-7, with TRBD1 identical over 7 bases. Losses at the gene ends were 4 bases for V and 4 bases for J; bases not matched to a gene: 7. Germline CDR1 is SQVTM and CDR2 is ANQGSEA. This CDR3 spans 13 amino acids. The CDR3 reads CSVARTGGYEQYL. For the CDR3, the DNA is TGCAGCGTTGCCCGGACAGGAGGTTACGAGCAGTACCTC.

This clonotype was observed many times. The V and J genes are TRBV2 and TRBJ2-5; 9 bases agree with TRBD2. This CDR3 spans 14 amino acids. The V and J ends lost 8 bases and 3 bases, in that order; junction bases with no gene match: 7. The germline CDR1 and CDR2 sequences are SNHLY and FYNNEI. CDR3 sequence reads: CASGGAGGKETQYF. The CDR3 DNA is TGTGCCAGCGGTGGAGCGGGGGGAAAAGAGACCCAGTACTTC.

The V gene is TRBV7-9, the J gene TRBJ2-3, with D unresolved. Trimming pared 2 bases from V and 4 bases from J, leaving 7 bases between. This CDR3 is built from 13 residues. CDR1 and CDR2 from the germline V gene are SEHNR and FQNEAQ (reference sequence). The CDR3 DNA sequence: TGTGCCAGCAGCTTAAGGCCGCCAGATACGCAGTATTTT. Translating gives CASSLRPPDTQYF.

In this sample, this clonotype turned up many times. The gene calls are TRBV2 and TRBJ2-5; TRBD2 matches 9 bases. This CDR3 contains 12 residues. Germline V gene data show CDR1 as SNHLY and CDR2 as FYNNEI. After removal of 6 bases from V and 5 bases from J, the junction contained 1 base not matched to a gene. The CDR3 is CASSGLAETQYF. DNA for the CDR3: TGTGCCAGCAGCGGACTAGCGGAGACCCAGTACTTC.

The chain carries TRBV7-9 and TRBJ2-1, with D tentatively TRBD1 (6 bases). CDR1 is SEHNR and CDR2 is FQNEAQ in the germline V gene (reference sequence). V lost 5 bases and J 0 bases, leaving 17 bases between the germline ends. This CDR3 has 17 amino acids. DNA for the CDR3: TGTGCCAGCAGCAGCCGCAGGGGCGGAGGCTCCTACAATGAGCAGTTCTTC. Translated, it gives CASSSRRGGGSYNEQFF.